This T cell receptor (beta chain) appears in the sequencing data of a study of prognosis after radiotherapy for stage I lung cancer. Study-level information: Recruitment took place in Nanjing, China, where patients with stage I non-small cell lung cancer were enrolled between early 2018 and 2019. A few patients had oligometastatic NSCLC after surgical resection of the primary tumor, and around 13 had newly diagnosed primary stage I lung tumors. Study-level findings and limits: The study found lower Shannon entropy after stereotactic body radiation therapy in patients who developed distant metastases.

This clonotype has a count of ten or more. Its antigen is not known. Genomic DNA yielded TCR beta CDR3, amplified by two-round multiplex PCR. Primers were specific to each TRBV and TRBJ gene in first-round PCR. TCRdb analysed the multiplex PCR reads with MiXCR anew, one entry per CDR3 protein. The sample contains about 59,000 distinct CDR3 sequences, more than 25% of which appear only once. On CT and PET/CT, all patients were node-negative, and none had prior chemotherapy, radiotherapy or other malignancies. Per germline, CDR1 SEHNR and CDR2 FQNEAQ (reference sequence). The V and J ends lost 1 base and 5 bases, in that order; junction bases with no gene match: 5. This CDR3 has 16 residues.

This TCR was sampled from a donor of 50 years or more with non-small cell lung cancer. This specimen consisted of PBMCs, obtained before or after stereotactic body radiation therapy (not recorded which). V is TRBV7-9 and J is TRBJ2-5; 12 bases are a match to TRBD2. In nucleotides, the CDR3 is TGTGCCAGCAGCTTAGAACTAGCGGGGGGCAGGGAGACCCAGTACTTC. Translation: CASSLELAGGRETQYF.